Listed here is a single T cell receptor beta chain. The data derive from a study of blood T cell repertoires in COVID-19. Study in general: Both acute and convalescent COVID-19 samples were obtained from the United States, Italy and Spain. Nucleic acid was either cDNA or gDNA, and it came from T cells, B-cell-depleted T cells, or PBMCs.

Assay: immunoSEQ multiplex PCR; the TCRdb copy retains only in-frame clones and omits some. Among fewer than 400,000 clones, approximately 91% were seen once, and the ten largest hold about 4%. The CDR3 spans 15 residues. V dropped 1 base and J dropped 7; count of bases not matched to a gene: 2. Germline CDR1 is SNHLY and CDR2 is FYNNEI. Participants were aged roughly 18 to 89 years from around 25 US areas. The sequenced material came from PBMCs or T cells enriched from blood (not recorded which). The receptor was derived from a woman aged 25 to 39 who had been exposed to COVID-19. This chain joins TRBV2 and TRBJ1-6, with 9 bases lining up with TRBD1. This CDR3 reads CASSEGTGANSPLHF. CDR3 DNA: TGTGCCAGCAGTGAAGGGACAGGGGCCAATTCACCCCTCCACTTT.